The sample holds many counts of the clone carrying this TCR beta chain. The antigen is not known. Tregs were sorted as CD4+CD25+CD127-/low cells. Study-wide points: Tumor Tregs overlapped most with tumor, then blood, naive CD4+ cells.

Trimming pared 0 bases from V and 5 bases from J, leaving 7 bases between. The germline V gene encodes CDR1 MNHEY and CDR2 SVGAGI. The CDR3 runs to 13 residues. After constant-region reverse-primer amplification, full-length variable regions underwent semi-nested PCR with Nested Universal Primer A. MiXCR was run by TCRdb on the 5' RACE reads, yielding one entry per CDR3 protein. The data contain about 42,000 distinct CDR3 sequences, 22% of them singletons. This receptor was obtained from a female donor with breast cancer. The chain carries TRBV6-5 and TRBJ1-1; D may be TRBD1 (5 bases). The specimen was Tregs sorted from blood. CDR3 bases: TGTGCCAGCAGTTACTCGGAGGGGACTGAAGCTTTCTTT. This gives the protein CASSYSEGTEAFF.